A single sample is the source of the 24 T cell receptor beta chains below, sequenced in a study of T-cell reconstitution after alpha-beta-depleted transplantation in children. Researchers prepared the TCRbeta library using unique molecular identifiers, the study reports. One entry per CDR3 protein, called by TCRdb with MiXCR from the PCR reads. This sample has fewer than 1 million distinct CDR3 sequences, with less than 20% found just once. Source: PBMCs, mostly from graft donor cells, taken 360 days after TCRalphabeta/CD19-depleted stem cell transplant. Receptors were obtained from a male patient between 5 and 17 years old who had a stem cell transplant for acute lymphoblastic leukemia, so the T cells may come from the graft donor.

This rearrangement joins TRBV2 to TRBJ2-5, with D maybe TRBD2 (6 bases). The V end was cut by 0 bases, the J end by 0 bases, with 8 bases between. The germline CDR1 and CDR2 sequences are SNHLY and FYNNEI. The CDR3 has 15 residues. CDR3: CASSEAGLNQETQYF. The CDR3 bases are TGTGCCAGCAGTGAAGCGGGACTGAACCAAGAGACCCAGTACTTC.

This clonotype has at least ten counts. V usage is TRBV5-1 and J usage is TRBJ1-4; possibly TRBD1 for D (6 bases). Deletions cut 3 bases from V and 4 bases from J, with 10 bases between. CDR3 length equals 14 residues. Germline lookup yields CDR1 SGHRS and CDR2 YFSETQ. CDR3: CASSSGGHNEKLFF. The CDR3 coding sequence is TGCGCCAGCAGCTCCGGGGGACATAATGAAAAACTGTTTTTT.

The table lists this clonotype with a few counts. The gene calls are TRBV20-1 and TRBJ2-7; TRBD1 aligns across 7 bases. CDR1 and CDR2 from the germline V gene are DFQATT and SNEGSKA (reference sequence). This CDR3 spans 13 amino acids. V shed 1 base, J shed 3 bases, and the junction held 3 bases outside the gene matches. The CDR3 sequence: CSARGDSHYEQYF. The CDR3 coding sequence is TGCAGTGCTAGAGGGGACAGCCACTACGAGCAGTACTTC.

This clonotype was counted many times. The CDR3 loop reads CSARVHGDTQYF. The CDR3 DNA is TGCAGTGCTAGAGTCCATGGGGATACGCAGTATTTT. This chain links TRBV20-1 with TRBJ2-3; no firm D call. The CDR3 is 12 amino acids. The germline V gene has CDR1 DFQATT and CDR2 SNEGSKA (reference sequence). Trimming took off 1 base at V and 6 bases at J, with 8 bases between the two ends.

In its sample, this clonotype was seen a few times. This chain links TRBV6-2 or TRBV6-3 with TRBJ2-5; 8 positions match TRBD2. V gave up 0 bases and J gave up 0 bases; unmatched junction bases: 18. The CDR3 is 21 amino acids. CDR1 is MNHEY, CDR2 SVGEGT, per germline. CDR3 in DNA: TGTGCCAGCAGTTACTCCGACCGCGGATGGTTAGCGGGAAAATACCAAGAGACCCAGTACTTC. Translating gives CASSYSDRGWLAGKYQETQYF.

There are many counts of this clonotype. This sequence joins TRBV3-1 and TRBJ2-1; D uncertain. Germline V gives CDR1 LGHDT, CDR2 YNNKEL (reference sequence). The germline V and J ends were trimmed by 1 base and 3 bases, with 7 bases remaining between them. The CDR3 contains 14 residues. CDR3 region: CASSQARDYNEQFF. In DNA, the CDR3 is TGTGCCAGCAGCCAAGCTAGGGACTACAATGAGCAGTTCTTC.

The V and J genes are TRBV18 and TRBJ2-2; 9 positions agree with TRBD2. The junction had 7 bases not matched to a gene; V was cut back by 3 bases and J by 5 bases. The CDR3 is 16 residues long. CDR1 and CDR2 from the germline V gene are KGHSH and LQKENI. The CDR3 DNA is TGTGCCAGCTCACCTGTAGCGGGAGAGACAACCGGGGAGCTGTTTTTT. Amino acid sequence: CASSPVAGETTGELFF.

This clonotype turned up a few times. The genes are TRBV6-2 or TRBV6-3 and TRBJ1-5; D is undetermined. The length of the CDR3 is 12 residues. The V gene's germline CDR1 is MNHEY and CDR2 SVGEGT. V was shortened by 8 bases and J by 0 bases, with 5 bases between the two germline ends. The CDR3 protein is CASGDSNQPQHF. The CDR3 coding sequence is TGTGCCAGCGGAGATAGCAATCAGCCCCAGCATTTT.

This clonotype was counted only a few times. This chain uses TRBV9 with TRBJ1-1; no clear D gene. V was pared by 3 bases and J by 3 bases, with 9 bases between. CDR3 length: 13 residues. Germline V CDR1 and CDR2: SGDLS, YYNGEE. CDR3 nucleotides: TGTGCCAGCAGCGCGGATCTAGACACTGAAGCTTTCTTT. As protein: CASSADLDTEAFF.

This clonotype was recorded a few times. One end of the junction does not line up with germline, which may come from a read error. The V gene is TRBV5-1, the J gene TRBJ2-5, with D perhaps given as TRBD1 or TRBD2 (5 bases each). The CDR3 spans 12 residues. The germline V gene encodes CDR1 SGHRS and CDR2 YFSETQ. This CDR3 is CASSWDHETQYF. The CDR3 DNA is TGCGCCAGCAGCTGGGACCACGAGACCCAGTACTTC.

This clonotype was observed a handful of times. The chain recombines TRBV6-6 with TRBJ2-7; 8 nucleotides match TRBD2. The CDR3 length is 13 residues. With V trimmed by 7 bases and J by 3 bases, 5 bases remained unmatched. Germline CDR1 and CDR2: MNHNY and SVGAGI (reference sequence). The CDR3 loop is CASKGSGIYEQYF. CDR3 DNA sequence: TGTGCCAGCAAGGGTAGCGGGATCTACGAGCAGTACTTC.

The chain carries TRBV18 and TRBJ2-2, with D perhaps TRBD1 (6 bases). The V and J ends lost 5 bases and 1 base respectively, with 14 bases between them. Germline V gene sequence: CDR1 KGHSH, CDR2 LQKENI. This CDR3 is built from 16 residues. CDR3 amino acids: CASSVSGERNTGELFF. The CDR3 nucleotides are TGTGCCAGCTCAGTATCAGGGGAGCGGAACACCGGGGAGCTGTTTTTT.

This clonotype was recorded a few times. The rearrangement uses TRBV20-1 and TRBJ1-1; D perhaps matches TRBD1 (6 bases). CDR1 is DFQATT and CDR2 is SNEGSKA in the germline V gene (reference sequence). The V end was cut by 7 bases, the J end by 2 bases, with 17 bases between. The CDR3 is 14 amino acids. The CDR3 sequence: CSVVTRTVNTEAFF. In nucleotides, the CDR3 is TGCAGTGTTGTAACTCGGACAGTTAACACTGAAGCTTTCTTT.

Comments on this clonotype: A much bigger clone sits one base away, suggesting this may be a read error. Likely a read error: the CDR3 ends without its conserved phenylalanine or tryptophan. The CDR3 sequence is CSAGGRGIQPQHS. The CDR3, as DNA: TGCAGTGCTGGAGGGAGGGGTATTCAGCCCCAGCATTCT. The chain couples TRBV20-1 to TRBJ1-5, with a weak D call TRBD1 (5 bases). Deletions cut 5 bases from V and 6 bases from J, with 14 bases between. The CDR3 length is 13 residues. Germline loops: CDR1 DFQATT, CDR2 SNEGSKA (reference sequence).

This chain links TRBV20-1 with TRBJ2-7; 9 bases line up with TRBD1. The CDR3 extends over 16 amino acids. The germline CDR1 and CDR2 sequences are DFQATT and SNEGSKA (reference sequence). The ends lost 7 bases at V and 1 base at J; junction bases unmatched: 14. CDR3 coding DNA: TGCAGTGTTAAAAGAGGGACAGGGAGAAGGTCCTACGAGCAGTACTTC. It encodes CSVKRGTGRRSYEQYF.

The chain joins TRBV20-1 to TRBJ2-1; 10 bases match TRBD2. The V and J ends lost 6 bases and 7 bases, in that order; junction bases with no gene match: 9. The CDR3 spans 14 residues. Germline V gives CDR1 DFQATT, CDR2 SNEGSKA (reference sequence). The CDR3 is CSARAGGPGNEQFF. CDR3 nucleotides: TGCAGTGCGCGAGCGGGAGGGCCAGGGAATGAGCAGTTCTTC.

J is TRBJ2-3 and V is TRBV12-3 or TRBV12-4; D gene uncertain. The CDR3 is made up of 12 amino acids. Deletions cut 8 bases from V and 6 bases from J, with 12 bases between. The CDR3 sequence is CASSPHSDTQYF. For the CDR3, the DNA is TGTGCCAGCTCACCTCACTCTGATACGCAGTATTTT.

The V call is TRBV21-1, the J call TRBJ2-2; the D call in the table, TRBD2, was not verified against the DNA. TRBV21-1 is described as a pseudogene. The CDR3 extends over 16 amino acids. The DNA for the CDR3 is TGTGCCAGCAGCAAACAGCGGCTTAATAACACCGGGGAGCTGTTTTTT. Translation: CASSKQRLNNTGELFF.

V gene TRBV6-5 combines with J gene TRBJ2-2; TRBD2 matches at 11 bases. Germline V gene lookup returns CDR1 MNHEY and CDR2 SVGAGI. The CDR3 sequence is 17 residues long. After removal of 4 bases from V and 8 bases from J, the junction contained 12 bases not matched to a gene. CDR3 in DNA: TGTGCCAGCAGTTGGGGGGGGACTAGCGGTGCGGCTGGGGAGCTGTTTTTT. Translating it yields CASSWGGTSGAAGELFF.

This clonotype was found many times. The chain is built from TRBV5-1 and TRBJ2-6; D gene unclear. This CDR3 contains 17 residues. Trimming shortened V by 3 bases and J by 3 bases, and 16 bases separated the two germline ends. Per the germline V gene, CDR1 is SGHRS and CDR2 is YFSETQ. CDR3 sequence reads: CASSSVDSGIGANVLTF. In nucleotides, the CDR3 is TGCGCCAGCAGCTCTGTCGACTCTGGTATTGGGGCCAACGTCCTGACTTTC.

Of note for this clonotype: Germline is not matched at one junction end, which may reflect a read error. V gene TRBV29-1 combines with J gene TRBJ1-1; weak D call: TRBD1 (5 bases). The CDR3 loop spans 14 amino acids. Germline V gene sequence: CDR1 SQVTM, CDR2 ANQGSEA. The CDR3: CSVGGGILNTEAFF. Here the CDR3 DNA reads TGCAGCGTTGGGGGGGGGATATTAAACACTGAGGCTTTCTTT.

The chain uses TRBV16 and TRBJ2-5; no clear D gene. The V and J ends lost 2 bases and 5 bases respectively, with 15 bases between them. The CDR3 is 15 amino acids. Germline V gene lookup returns CDR1 KGHSY and CDR2 FQNENV. CDR3 nucleotide sequence: TGTGCCAGCAGCCAACCACCCCCTCATGATGAGACCCAGTACTTC. Amino acid sequence: CASSQPPPHDETQYF.

This clonotype has just a few counts. The V gene is TRBV12-3 or TRBV12-4, the J gene TRBJ1-1; TRBD1 is a possible D gene (5 bases). The CDR3 contains 15 residues. V was shortened by 3 bases and J by 0 bases, with 11 bases between the two germline ends. The chain's CDR3 is CASSFVSGVNTEAFF. The CDR3 DNA is TGTGCCAGCAGTTTTGTATCGGGGGTGAACACTGAAGCTTTCTTT.

This clonotype was recorded once. The J gene is TRBJ1-4, the V gene TRBV5-1, with D uncertain. The V gene's germline CDR1 is SGHRS and CDR2 YFSETQ. The CDR3 runs 15 residues. Between the trimmed V and J ends, which lost 1 base and 4 bases, there was a span of 11 bases. The CDR3 loop reads CASSLKSGINEKLFF. The CDR3 nucleotides read TGCGCCAGCAGCTTGAAATCAGGAATTAATGAAAAACTGTTTTTT.